The 27 T cell receptor beta chains presented below share a single source sample, sequenced in a study of cytomegalovirus exposure and HLA in healthy donors. 60 Vbeta and 13 Jbeta primers were used in PCR. TCRdb's table, derived via immunoSEQ multiplex PCR, lists solely in-frame clones and lacks some. The sample includes about 180,000 clones, 75% to 85% of them seen just once. The sequenced sample consisted of PBMCs. The origin of the receptors is a woman in her twenties or thirties in good health and CMV-seropositive.

Here the CDR3 DNA reads TGTGCCTGGGGGGTAAAGGGAGTGGAGACCCAGTACTTC. Translating it yields CAWGVKGVETQYF. V and J are TRBV30 and TRBJ2-5, with a possible D match to TRBD2 (5 bases). Germline CDR1 and CDR2: GTSNPN and SVGIG (reference sequence). With 5 bases removed from V and 5 bases from J, the gap between germline ends came to 15 bases. This CDR3 has 13 amino acids.

The J gene is TRBJ1-1, the V gene TRBV30; no clear D gene. Germline CDR1 GTSNPN, CDR2 SVGIG (reference sequence). There are 16 residues in the CDR3. Trimming took 6 bases from V and 1 from J, leaving 21 bases between them. Here the CDR3 DNA reads TGTGCCTGCGACTTCGGGAGAGAAGCCCGGAACACTGAAGCTTTCTTT. This codes for CACDFGREARNTEAFF.

The chain uses TRBV5-4 and TRBJ1-4; 8 nucleotides match TRBD1. CDR3 size: 13 residues. V was clipped by 1 base and J by 8 bases; unmatched bases: 1. The V gene's germline CDR1 is SGHNT and CDR2 YYREEE (reference sequence). The chain's CDR3 is CASSLQGAEKLFF. DNA of the CDR3: TGTGCCAGCAGCTTGCAGGGGGCAGAAAAACTGTTTTTT. Full variable domain (rest looked up from reference TRBV5-4 and TRBJ1-4): ETGVTQSPTHLIKTRGQQVTLRCSSQSGHNTVSWYQQALGQGPQFIFQYYREEENGRGNFPPRFSGLQFPNYSSELNVNALELDDSALYLCASSLQGAEKLFFGSGTQLSVL.

The V call is TRBV10-1, the J call TRBJ2-1, with D perhaps matching TRBD2 (7 bases). V gave up 0 bases and J gave up 1 base, with 19 bases separating them. CDR1 and CDR2 (germline): WNHNN, SYGVQD (reference sequence). The CDR3 has 19 amino acids. CDR3 in DNA: TGCGCCAGCAGTGAGTCGCCCCGGGGAGGGAGGGGGTCCTACAATGAGCAGTTCTTC. It codes for CASSESPRGGRGSYNEQFF.

This clone came up once. The chain is built from TRBV28 and TRBJ1-1, with unresolved D. Germline V lookup: CDR1 MDHEN, CDR2 SYDVKM. This CDR3 has 14 amino acids. V lost 2 bases, J lost 1 base, and 8 bases lay in between. The CDR3 loop reads CASSLVRANTEAFF. CDR3 sequence (DNA): TGTGCCAGCAGTTTAGTGCGGGCGAACACTGAAGCTTTCTTT. The full variable domain, with the rest looked up from reference TRBV28 and TRBJ1-1, is DVKVTQSSRYLVKRTGEKVFLECVQDMDHENMFWYRQDPGLGLRLIYFSYDVKMKEKGDIPEGYSVSREKKERFSLILESASTNQTSMYLCASSLVRANTEAFFGQGTRLTVV.

This clone was recorded only once. This chain joins TRBV5-1 and TRBJ2-7; 8 nucleotides align to TRBD1. Germline V gives CDR1 SGHRS, CDR2 YFSETQ. V lost 4 bases to trimming and J lost 0 bases; unmatched junction nucleotides: 9. The CDR3 is made up of 16 amino acids. The CDR3 here is CASSQGARASSYEQYF. In nucleotides, the CDR3 is TGCGCCAGCAGCCAGGGGGCCAGGGCCTCCTCCTACGAGCAGTACTTC.

The rearrangement links TRBV2 to TRBJ2-7; TRBD2 is a possible D gene (7 bases). Germline assignment: CDR1 SNHLY and CDR2 FYNNEI. V was pared by 1 base and J by 5 bases, with 15 bases between. CDR3 size: 15 residues. Written as DNA, the CDR3 is TGTGCCAGCAGTGAAGAGGGGGGGCGCATAAACGAGCAGTACTTC. Translated: CASSEEGGRINEQYF.

V gene TRBV9 combines with J gene TRBJ2-3; D gene unclear. V was cut by 0 bases and J by 1 base, with 6 bases left in between. The germline V gene has CDR1 SGDLS and CDR2 YYNGEE. This CDR3 region has 14 residues. In nucleotides, the CDR3 is TGTGCCAGCAGCGTAGGAGCTCGCACAGATACGCAGTATTTT. It codes for CASSVGARTDTQYF.

The chain combines TRBV7-9 with TRBJ2-5; TRBD1 matches 9 bases. CDR3 length: 15 amino acids. V lost 5 bases and J lost 4; bases outside the gene matches: 8. The V gene's germline CDR1 is SEHNR and CDR2 FQNEAQ (reference sequence). The CDR3 DNA follows: TGTGCCAGCAGCCCCCTCCGGGACAGGGCAGAGACCCAGTACTTC. It specifies CASSPLRDRAETQYF.

This clone was counted once. The CDR3 DNA reads as TGTGCCATCAGTGAGTCCCCCCACGGAAGGGGCGGCGAGCAGTACTTC. Encoded protein: CAISESPHGRGGEQYF. This chain links TRBV10-3 with TRBJ2-7, with D possibly being TRBD1 (5 bases). V lost 0 bases and J lost 6, with 18 bases in between. The CDR3 sequence is 16 residues long. CDR1 and CDR2 from the germline V gene are ENHRY and SYGVKD.

V and J are TRBV7-2 and TRBJ2-1; 8 bases fit TRBD1. Germline V lookup: CDR1 SGHTA, CDR2 FQGNSA. V trimming: 7 bases; J trimming: 7 bases; junction bases outside the gene matches: 6. The CDR3 extends over 13 amino acids. This CDR3 is CASIPDRVNEQFF. The CDR3 DNA reads as TGTGCCAGCATCCCGGACAGGGTGAATGAGCAGTTCTTC.

The chain combines TRBV6-4 with TRBJ2-3, with 10 bases lining up with TRBD2. The CDR3 sequence is 16 residues long. Germline V gene lookup returns CDR1 MRHNA and CDR2 SNTAGT. V shed 6 bases, J shed 6 bases, and the junction held 12 bases outside the gene matches. CDR3 loop: CASSHESGRGEDTQYF. The CDR3 DNA follows: TGTGCCAGCAGCCACGAGAGCGGGAGGGGGGAGGATACGCAGTATTTT.

This clone has a single count. A read error may account for a junction end that differs from germline. This chain uses TRBV30 with TRBJ2-1; 12 bases are a match to TRBD2. Germline V gene sequence: CDR1 GTSNPN, CDR2 SVGIG (reference sequence). This CDR3 has 15 residues. The DNA for the CDR3 is TGTGCCTGGAGTGTGACTAGCGGGAGTTACAATGAGCAGCTCTTC. It encodes CAWSVTSGSYNEQLF.

The CDR3: CASSSSLSGANVLTF. CDR3 in DNA: TGTGCCAGCAGTTCGTCGTTATCCGGGGCCAACGTCCTGACTTTC. The chain has TRBV28 and TRBJ2-6; D uncertain. The ends were cut back, 4 bases at V and 4 bases at J, with 11 bases in the middle. Germline V gene sequence: CDR1 MDHEN, CDR2 SYDVKM. The CDR3 runs to 15 residues.

The rearrangement uses TRBV4-1 and TRBJ2-3; TRBD2 matches 8 bases. The CDR3 runs 17 residues. Germline trimming cut 0 bases from V and 4 bases from J; bases unmatched to any gene: 9. The germline V gene has CDR1 MGHRA and CDR2 YSYEKL. The CDR3 spells CASSQDFQREIADTQYF. The CDR3 nucleotides are TGCGCCAGCAGCCAAGATTTCCAGCGGGAGATCGCAGATACGCAGTATTTT.

The V gene is TRBV19, the J gene TRBJ2-3; D gene uncertain. The CDR3 extends over 12 amino acids. Germline CDR1 and CDR2: LNHDA and SQIVND (reference sequence). V lost 5 bases, J lost 6 bases, and 9 bases lay in between. As DNA, the CDR3 is TGTGCCAGTAGTGGCCCCGGGGATACGCAGTATTTT. The encoded protein is CASSGPGDTQYF.

V and J are TRBV28 and TRBJ2-7; D may be TRBD1 (5 bases). The germline CDR1 and CDR2 sequences are MDHEN and SYDVKM. The V end lost 6 bases, the J end lost 3 bases, and 12 bases lay between the germline ends. This CDR3 has 13 amino acids. In DNA form, the CDR3 reads TGTGCCAGCAGACTCCCAGGGTACTACGAGCAGTACTTC. Its translation: CASRLPGYYEQYF.

V gene TRBV28 combines with J gene TRBJ2-7; D perhaps matches TRBD1 (6 bases). The CDR3 is 13 residues long. Germline V gene lookup returns CDR1 MDHEN and CDR2 SYDVKM. Trimming took off 2 bases at V and 2 bases at J, with 7 bases between the two ends. The CDR3 DNA reads TGTGCCAGCAGTTTACAGGGGCCCTACGAGCAGTACTTC. Translation gives CASSLQGPYEQYF.

This rearrangement joins TRBV28 to TRBJ2-5; TRBD2 is a possible D gene (6 bases). V lost 2 bases to trimming and J lost 11 bases, with 18 bases between them. The V gene's germline CDR1 is MDHEN and CDR2 SYDVKM. CDR3 length: 14 amino acids. Written as DNA, the CDR3 is TGTGCCAGCAGTTTACTAATTGAGGGAGGAGAGCAGTACTTC. Amino acids: CASSLLIEGGEQYF.

This sequence joins TRBV5-1 and TRBJ1-1; 8 bases map to TRBD1. The V gene end was trimmed by 4 bases and the J gene end by 1 base; junction bases not matched to a gene: 3. This CDR3 is built from 14 residues. From germline, CDR1 is SGHRS and CDR2 YFSETQ. The CDR3 nucleotides are TGCGCCAGCAGCATAGGACAGGGGAACACTGAAGCTTTCTTT. Protein product: CASSIGQGNTEAFF.

This rearrangement joins TRBV9 to TRBJ2-1; 7 bases align to TRBD2. J gave up 10 bases and V 7 bases, and 11 bases lay outside the gene matches. Germline values: CDR1 SGDLS, CDR2 YYNGEE. The CDR3 loop spans 13 amino acids. The CDR3, as DNA: TGTGCCAGCGGGGCTAGCGGTTTGGGGGAGCAGTTCTTC. Encoded protein: CASGASGLGEQFF.

DNA for the CDR3: TGTGCCTGGAGTGTACTTAAGCGGGAGAACACCGGGGAGCTGTTTTTT. This sequence encodes CAWSVLKRENTGELFF. V gene TRBV30 combines with J gene TRBJ2-2; 7 nucleotides align to TRBD2. Looked up from germline, CDR1 is GTSNPN and CDR2 is SVGIG (reference sequence). This CDR3 is built from 16 residues. The V and J ends lost 0 bases and 1 base, in that order; junction bases with no gene match: 5.

This clone was observed a few times. V and J are TRBV5-1 and TRBJ1-2; possibly TRBD1 for D (5 bases). The germline CDR1 and CDR2 sequences are SGHRS and YFSETQ. Trimming stripped 4 bases from V and 2 bases from J, with 12 bases between. The CDR3 loop spans 14 amino acids. Here the CDR3 reads CASSPGGGNYGYTF. Here the CDR3 DNA reads TGCGCCAGCAGCCCGGGGGGGGGAAACTATGGCTACACCTTC.

The chain recombines TRBV5-6 with TRBJ2-2, with a tentative D call TRBD1 (5 bases). Trimming stripped 5 bases from V and 0 bases from J, with 11 bases between. The CDR3 consists of 15 residues. Germline CDR1 reads SGHDT; CDR2 reads YYEEEE. Written as DNA, the CDR3 is TGTGCCAGCAGGGACACGCGCACGAACACCGGGGAGCTGTTTTTT. It is translated as CASRDTRTNTGELFF. The full variable domain, rest sourced from reference TRBV5-6 and TRBJ2-2, is DAGVTQSPTHLIKTRGQQVTLRCSPKSGHDTVSWYQQALGQGPQFIFQYYEEEERQRGNFPDRFSGHQFPNYSSELNVNALLLGDSALYLCASRDTRTNTGELFFGEGSRLTVL.

V and J are TRBV7-8 and TRBJ2-1; D gene unclear. The CDR3 consists of 11 residues. Germline CDR1 reads SGHVS; CDR2 reads FQNEAQ. V was pared by 2 bases and J by 10 bases, with 6 bases between. CDR3 nucleotides: TGTGCCAGCAGCTTATTCGGGGAGCAGTTCTTC. This translates into CASSLFGEQFF.

V and J are TRBV5-1 and TRBJ2-3; TRBD2 matches at 11 bases. The trim removed 3 bases at V and 2 bases at J, leaving 5 bases unmatched. Germline lookup yields CDR1 SGHRS and CDR2 YFSETQ. This CDR3 has 16 amino acids. The CDR3 nucleotides are TGCGCCAGCAGCTCGTGGACTAGCGGGTACACAGATACGCAGTATTTT. The encoded protein is CASSSWTSGYTDTQYF.

V is TRBV10-3 and J is TRBJ1-2, with D tentatively TRBD1 (6 bases). Germline V lookup: CDR1 ENHRY, CDR2 SYGVKD. The V end lost 3 bases, the J end lost 3 bases, and 8 bases lay between the germline ends. CDR3 length equals 13 residues. The CDR3 is CAISDQGHYGYTF. The CDR3 nucleotides read TGTGCCATCAGTGATCAGGGGCACTATGGCTACACCTTC.